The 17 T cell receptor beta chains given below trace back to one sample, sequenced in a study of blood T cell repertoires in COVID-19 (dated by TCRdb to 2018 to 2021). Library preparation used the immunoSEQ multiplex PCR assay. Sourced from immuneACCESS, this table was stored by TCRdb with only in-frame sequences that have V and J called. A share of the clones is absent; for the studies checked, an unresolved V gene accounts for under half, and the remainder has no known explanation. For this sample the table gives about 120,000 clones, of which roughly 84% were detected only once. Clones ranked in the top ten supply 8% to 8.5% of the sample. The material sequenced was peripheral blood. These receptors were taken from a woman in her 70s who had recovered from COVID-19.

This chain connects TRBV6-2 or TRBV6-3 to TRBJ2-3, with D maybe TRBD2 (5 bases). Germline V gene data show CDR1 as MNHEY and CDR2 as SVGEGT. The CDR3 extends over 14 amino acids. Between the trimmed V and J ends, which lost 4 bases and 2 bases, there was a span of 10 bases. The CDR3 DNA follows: TGTGCCAGCAGTTCTCAGCGGTTCACAGATACGCAGTATTTT. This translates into CASSSQRFTDTQYF.

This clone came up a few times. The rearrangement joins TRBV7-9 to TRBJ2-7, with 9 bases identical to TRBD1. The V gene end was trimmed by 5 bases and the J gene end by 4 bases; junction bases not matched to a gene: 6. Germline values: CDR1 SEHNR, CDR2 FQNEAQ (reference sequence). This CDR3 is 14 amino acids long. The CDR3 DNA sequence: TGTGCCAGCAGCCCCACAGGGGGCGCATACGAGCAGTACTTC. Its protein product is CASSPTGGAYEQYF.

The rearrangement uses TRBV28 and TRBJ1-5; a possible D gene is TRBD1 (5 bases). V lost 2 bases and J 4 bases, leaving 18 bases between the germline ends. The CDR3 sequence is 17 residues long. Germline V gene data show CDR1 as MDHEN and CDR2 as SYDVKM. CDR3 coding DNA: TGTGCCAGCAGTTTACCCACCGACAGTTATGGTAATCAGCCCCAGCATTTT. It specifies CASSLPTDSYGNQPQHF.

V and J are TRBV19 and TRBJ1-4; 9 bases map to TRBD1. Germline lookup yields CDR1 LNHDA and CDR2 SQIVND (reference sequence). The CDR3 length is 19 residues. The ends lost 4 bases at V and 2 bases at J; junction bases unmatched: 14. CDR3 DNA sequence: TGTGCCAGTAGTACCACCCGGGGACAGGGTGGCTTCACTAATGAAAAACTGTTTTTT. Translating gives CASSTTRGQGGFTNEKLFF. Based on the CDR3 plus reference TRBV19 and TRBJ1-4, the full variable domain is DGGITQSPKYLFRKEGQNVTLSCEQNLNHDAMYWYRQDPGQGLRLIYYSQIVNDFQKGDIAEGYSVSREKKESFPLTVTSAQKNPTAFYLCASSTTRGQGGFTNEKLFFGSGTQLSVL.

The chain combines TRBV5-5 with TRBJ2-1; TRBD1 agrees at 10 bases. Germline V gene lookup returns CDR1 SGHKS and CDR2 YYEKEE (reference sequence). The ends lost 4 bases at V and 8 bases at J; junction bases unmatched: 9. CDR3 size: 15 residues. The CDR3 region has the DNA TGTGCCAGCAGCCAGCGGGGACAGGGGTTATATGAGCAGTTCTTC. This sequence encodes CASSQRGQGLYEQFF. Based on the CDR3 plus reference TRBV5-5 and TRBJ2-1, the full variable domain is DAGVTQSPTHLIKTRGQQVTLRCSPISGHKSVSWYQQVLGQGPQFIFQYYEKEERGRGNFPDRFSARQFPNYSSELNVNALLLGDSALYLCASSQRGQGLYEQFFGPGTRLTVL.

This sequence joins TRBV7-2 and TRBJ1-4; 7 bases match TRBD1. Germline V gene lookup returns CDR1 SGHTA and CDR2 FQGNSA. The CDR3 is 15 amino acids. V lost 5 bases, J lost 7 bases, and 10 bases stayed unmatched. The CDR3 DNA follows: TGTGCCAGCAGCGTTTCGGGACAGCTATTTGAAAAACTGTTTTTT. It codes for CASSVSGQLFEKLFF.

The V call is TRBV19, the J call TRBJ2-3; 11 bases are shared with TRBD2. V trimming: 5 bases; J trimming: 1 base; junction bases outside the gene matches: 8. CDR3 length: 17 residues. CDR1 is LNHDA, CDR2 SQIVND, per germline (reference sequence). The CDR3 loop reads CASSVRLAGKGTDTQYF. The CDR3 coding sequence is TGTGCCAGTAGTGTGCGACTAGCGGGGAAGGGCACAGATACGCAGTATTTT.

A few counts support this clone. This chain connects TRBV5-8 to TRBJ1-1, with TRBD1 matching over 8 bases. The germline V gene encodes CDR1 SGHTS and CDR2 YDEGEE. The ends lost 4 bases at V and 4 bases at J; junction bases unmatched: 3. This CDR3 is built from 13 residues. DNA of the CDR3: TGTGCCAGCAGCGTTACAGGGGGCACTGAAGCTTTCTTT. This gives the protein CASSVTGGTEAFF.

The CDR3 DNA follows: TGTGCCAGCAGCGTCGGAGGGACCGGGGAGCTGTTTTTT. It translates to CASSVGGTGELFF. The chain combines TRBV9 with TRBJ2-2, with D tentatively TRBD2 (6 bases). This CDR3 comprises 13 residues. Looked up from germline, CDR1 is SGDLS and CDR2 is YYNGEE. With 2 bases removed from V and 5 bases from J, the gap between germline ends came to 7 bases.

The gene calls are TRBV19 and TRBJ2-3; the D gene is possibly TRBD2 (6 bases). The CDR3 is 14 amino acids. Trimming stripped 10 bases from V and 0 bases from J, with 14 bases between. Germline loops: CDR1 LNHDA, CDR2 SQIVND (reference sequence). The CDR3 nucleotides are TGTGCCACTCGTACTAGCTTTAGCACAGATACGCAGTATTTT. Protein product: CATRTSFSTDTQYF. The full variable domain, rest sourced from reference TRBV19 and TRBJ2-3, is DGGITQSPKYLFRKEGQNVTLSCEQNLNHDAMYWYRQDPGQGLRLIYYSQIVNDFQKGDIAEGYSVSREKKESFPLTVTSAQKNPTAFYLCATRTSFSTDTQYFGPGTRLTVL.

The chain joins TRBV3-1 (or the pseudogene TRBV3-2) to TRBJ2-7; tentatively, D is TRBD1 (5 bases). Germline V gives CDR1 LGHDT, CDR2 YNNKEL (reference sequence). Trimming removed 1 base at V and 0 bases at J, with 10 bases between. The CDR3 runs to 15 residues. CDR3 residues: CASSQADSASYEQYF. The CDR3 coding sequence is TGTGCCAGCAGCCAAGCAGACAGCGCCTCCTACGAGCAGTACTTC.

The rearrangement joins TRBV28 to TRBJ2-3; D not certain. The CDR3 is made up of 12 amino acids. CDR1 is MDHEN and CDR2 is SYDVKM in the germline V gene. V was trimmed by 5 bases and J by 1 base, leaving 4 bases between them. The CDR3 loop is CASSTRTDTQYF. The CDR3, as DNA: TGTGCCAGCAGTACACGCACAGATACGCAGTATTTT.

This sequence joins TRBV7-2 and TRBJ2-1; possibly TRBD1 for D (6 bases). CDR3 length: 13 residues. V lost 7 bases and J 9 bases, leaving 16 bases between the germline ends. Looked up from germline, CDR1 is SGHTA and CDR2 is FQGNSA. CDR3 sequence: CASTFSGTTEQFF. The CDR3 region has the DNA TGTGCCAGCACCTTCTCGGGGACAACTGAGCAGTTCTTC.

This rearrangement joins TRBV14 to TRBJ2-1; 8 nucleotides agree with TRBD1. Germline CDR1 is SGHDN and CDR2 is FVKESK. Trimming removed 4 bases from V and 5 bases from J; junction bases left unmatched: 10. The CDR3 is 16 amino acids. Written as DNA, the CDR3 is TGTGCCAGCAGCCCCGGACAGGGTACCTTCGACAATGAGCAGTTCTTC. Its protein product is CASSPGQGTFDNEQFF.

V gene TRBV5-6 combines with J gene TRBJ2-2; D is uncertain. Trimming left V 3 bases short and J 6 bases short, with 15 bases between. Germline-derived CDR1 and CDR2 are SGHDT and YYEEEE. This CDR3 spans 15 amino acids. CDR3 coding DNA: TGTGCCAGCAGCTCCAGACAATACCTCGCCGGGGAGCTGTTTTTT. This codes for CASSSRQYLAGELFF.

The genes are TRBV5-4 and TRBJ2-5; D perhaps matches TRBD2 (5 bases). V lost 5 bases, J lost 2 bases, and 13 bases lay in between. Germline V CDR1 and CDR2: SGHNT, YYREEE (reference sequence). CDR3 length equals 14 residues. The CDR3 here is CASRLTLAQETQYF. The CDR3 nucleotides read TGTGCCAGCAGGCTAACTCTAGCTCAAGAGACCCAGTACTTC.

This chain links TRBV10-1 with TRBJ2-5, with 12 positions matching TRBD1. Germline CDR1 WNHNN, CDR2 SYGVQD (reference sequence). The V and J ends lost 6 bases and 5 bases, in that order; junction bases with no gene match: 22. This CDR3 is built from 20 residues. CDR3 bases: TGCGCCAGCAGCCCGGGACAGGGGGCTGGGGGGAGGGCCCGTCTGGAGACCCAGTACTTC. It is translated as CASSPGQGAGGRARLETQYF.